This passage covers 14 T cell receptor beta chains from one sample sequenced in a study of T-cell memory formation after mild COVID-19. From the 5' RACE reads, TCRdb called clonotypes with MiXCR, one entry per CDR3 protein. The sample has hundreds of thousands of distinct CDR3 sequences, around a quarter seen once; the top ten hold roughly an eighth. Sequencing input: PBMCs or a T cell subset sorted from them (not recorded which). Receptors originate from an adult woman who had mild COVID-19 (a few samples of this study predate the infection). Cell type and time point are not known.

The chain employs TRBV12-3 or TRBV12-4 and TRBJ2-1; D call uncertain. This CDR3 has 13 residues. Trimming stripped 3 bases from V and 3 bases from J, with 6 bases between. CDR3 region: CASSFRVYNEQFF. CDR3 bases: TGTGCCAGCAGTTTTCGAGTCTACAATGAGCAGTTCTTC.

The table lists this clonotype with a few counts. This chain uses TRBV3-1 with TRBJ2-1; D unresolved. This CDR3 region has 18 residues. From germline, CDR1 is LGHDT and CDR2 YNNKEL (reference sequence). Trimming removed 1 base at V and 0 bases at J, with 16 bases between. The DNA of the CDR3 is TGTGCCAGCAGCCAAGTCACCGCGCGCCAAGCCTCCTACAATGAGCAGTTCTTC. This codes for CASSQVTARQASYNEQFF.

CDR3 coding DNA: TGTGCCAGCAGCCAAGTAGTCGAATCCGGGACAGGTGAAGCTTTCTTT. It translates to CASSQVVESGTGEAFF. The V gene is TRBV3-1, the J gene TRBJ1-1, with TRBD1 matching 8 bases. Germline CDR1 reads LGHDT; CDR2 reads YNNKEL (reference sequence). The ends lost 1 base at V and 7 bases at J; junction bases unmatched: 11. CDR3 size: 16 residues. The variable domain in full, with the rest retrieved from reference TRBV3-1 and TRBJ1-1, is DTAVSQTPKYLVTQMGNDKSIKCEQNLGHDTMYWYKQDSKKFLKIMFSYNNKELIINETVPNRFSPKSPDKAHLNLHINSLELGDSAVYFCASSQVVESGTGEAFFGQGTRLTVV.

This clonotype was picked up many times. The rearrangement links TRBV5-1 to TRBJ2-1; either TRBD1 or TRBD2 may supply D (5 bases each). Germline CDR1 SGHRS, CDR2 YFSETQ. This CDR3 comprises 14 residues. Between the trimmed V and J ends, which lost 9 bases and 3 bases, there was a span of 16 bases. The CDR3 nucleotides are TGCGCCACCGGTGCTGGGGGTGGCTACAATGAGCAGTTCTTC. Amino acid sequence: CATGAGGGYNEQFF.

V gene TRBV6-5 combines with J gene TRBJ1-5, with D uncertain. Germline CDR1 is MNHEY and CDR2 is SVGAGI. The germline V and J ends were trimmed by 5 bases and 0 bases, with 17 bases remaining between them. This CDR3 contains 17 residues. CDR3 in amino acids: CASSPRIGGYSNQPQHF. The CDR3, as DNA: TGTGCCAGCAGTCCGCGGATCGGTGGTTATAGCAATCAGCCCCAGCATTTT.

This chain links TRBV3-1 with TRBJ2-7; D unresolved. The CDR3 contains 16 residues. Germline lookup yields CDR1 LGHDT and CDR2 YNNKEL (reference sequence). V was trimmed by 4 bases and J by 0 bases, leaving 16 bases between them. The CDR3 nucleotides read TGTGCCAGCAGCCCCTCCAAGGGCTATTACTCCTACGAGCAGTACTTC. Translation gives CASSPSKGYYSYEQYF.

This clonotype was seen only a few times. The chain combines TRBV2 with TRBJ2-3; 8 bases agree with TRBD2. Germline V lookup: CDR1 SNHLY, CDR2 FYNNEI. The CDR3 is 13 amino acids. V lost 8 bases to trimming and J lost 1 base; unmatched junction nucleotides: 2. For the CDR3, the DNA is TGTGCCAGCTCGACTAGCGGCACAGATACGCAGTATTTT. Translating gives CASSTSGTDTQYF.

The chain joins TRBV29-1 to TRBJ2-5, with D possibly being TRBD1 or TRBD2 (7 bases each). Trimming shortened V by 7 bases and J by 2 bases, and 14 bases separated the two germline ends. The germline V gene encodes CDR1 SQVTM and CDR2 ANQGSEA. The CDR3 consists of 13 residues. The CDR3 sequence is CSAGRGQQETQYF. The CDR3 DNA reads TGCAGCGCTGGGAGGGGGCAACAAGAGACCCAGTACTTC.

The chain has TRBV7-8 and TRBJ2-7; 9 positions match TRBD1. With 1 base clipped from V and 2 bases from J, the junction kept 3 bases outside the gene matches. CDR3 size: 15 residues. CDR1 is SGHVS, CDR2 FQNEAQ, per germline. CDR3 bases: TGTGCCAGCAGCTTAGTCGGGACAGGGACCTACGAGCAGTACTTC. Its protein product is CASSLVGTGTYEQYF. Full variable domain (missing parts from reference TRBV7-8 and TRBJ2-7): GAGVSQSPRYKVAKRGQDVALRCDPISGHVSLFWYQQALGQGPEFLTYFQNEAQLDKSGLPSDRFFAERPEGSVSTLKIQRTQQEDSAVYLCASSLVGTGTYEQYFGPGTRLTVT.

This sequence joins TRBV5-6 and TRBJ1-5; no firm D call. Germline CDR1 and CDR2: SGHDT and YYEEEE. V was trimmed by 4 bases and J by 5 bases, leaving 7 bases between them. The CDR3 is 12 residues long. The chain's CDR3 is CASSRPDQPQHF. The CDR3 DNA reads as TGTGCCAGCAGCCGACCCGATCAGCCCCAGCATTTT.

The chain uses TRBV20-1 and TRBJ2-3; D is perhaps TRBD2 (6 bases). This CDR3 has 14 amino acids. Germline V gene lookup returns CDR1 DFQATT and CDR2 SNEGSKA (reference sequence). Trimming left V 3 bases short and J 0 bases short, with 10 bases between. CDR3 bases: TGCAGTGCTAGGCGGGACGTGAGCACAGATACGCAGTATTTT. Translation: CSARRDVSTDTQYF.

The CDR3 reads CSASQQGIGETQYF. The CDR3 DNA follows: TGCAGTGCTAGTCAGCAGGGTATAGGGGAGACCCAGTACTTC. This chain links TRBV20-1 with TRBJ2-5; D possibly corresponds to TRBD1 (5 bases). CDR3 size: 14 residues. Germline V gives CDR1 DFQATT, CDR2 SNEGSKA (reference sequence). V was cut by 3 bases and J by 5 bases, with 16 bases left in between.

V is TRBV3-1 and J is TRBJ2-7; perhaps TRBD2 as D (5 bases). The CDR3 has 16 residues. Looked up from germline, CDR1 is LGHDT and CDR2 is YNNKEL (reference sequence). Trimming cost V 1 base and J 5 bases, with 18 bases left between them. The CDR3 reads CASSQGPGSYFHEQYF. For the CDR3, the DNA is TGTGCCAGCAGCCAAGGGCCGGGGTCCTATTTCCACGAGCAGTACTTC.

The DNA for the CDR3 is TGTGCCAGCAGCGACCTGTTACAGGTCATGAACACTGAAGCTTTCTTT. Amino acid sequence: CASSDLLQVMNTEAFF. The chain couples TRBV11-2 to TRBJ1-1; possible D gene TRBD1, 5 bases. Trimming took 5 bases from V and 0 from J, leaving 16 bases between them. The germline V gene encodes CDR1 SGHAT and CDR2 FQNNGV. The CDR3 is made up of 16 amino acids. Drawing the rest from reference TRBV11-2 and TRBJ1-1, the complete variable domain is EAGVAQSPRYKIIEKRQSVAFWCNPISGHATLYWYQQILGQGPKLLIQFQNNGVVDDSQLPKDRFSAERLKGVDSTLKIQPAKLEDSAVYLCASSDLLQVMNTEAFFGQGTRLTVV.